This is a list of T cell receptor beta chains from one sample in a study of OX40 agonist ivuxolimab in advanced cancers. TCRdb keeps only in-frame clones here, not all; method: immunoSEQ multiplex PCR. This table holds some 140,000 clones, 75% to 95% found once. Sequencing used CD4+ or CD8+ T cells sorted from blood, obtained in a trial of the OX40 agonist ivuxolimab. These receptors came from an adult with an advanced solid tumor such as melanoma, head and neck, liver or kidney cancer. Each CDR3 is given with its conserved first and last residue. The D gene is left open where the match is weak. Not every row has a clone size; where given, it reads once, few, many or a size class.

TRBJ2-7	15	TRBV14	few	TRBD1	TGTGCCAGCAGCCAAGGGGACAGGGGGCCCTACGAGCAGTACTTC	CASSQGDRGPYEQYF
TRBJ1-1	13	TRBV7-9	.	.	TGTGCCAGCAGCTTTGGCCAGGGCACTGAAGCTTTCTTT	CASSFGQGTEAFF
TRBJ1-3	15	TRBV28	.	.	TGTGCCAGCAGTTTAAGGGTTATCTCTGGAAACACCATATATTTT	CASSLRVISGNTIYF
TRBJ1-4	11	TRBV28	.	.	TGTGCCAGCAATACAAATGAAAAACTGTTTTTT	CASNTNEKLFF
TRBJ1-2	15	TRBV9	.	TRBD1	TGTGCCAGCAGCTCTACCGACAGGGGATCATATGGCTACACCTTC	CASSSTDRGSYGYTF
TRBJ2-7	16	TRBV5-4	.	.	TGTGCCAGCAGCCCGGGACTTGTGCGGAGGGGCTACGAGCAGTACTTC	CASSPGLVRRGYEQYF
TRBJ2-2	14	TRBV2	.	.	TGTGCCAGCAGTGAATACTTAGGGGCCGGGGAGCTGTTTTTT	CASSEYLGAGELFF
TRBJ1-5	13	TRBV6-1	.	TRBD1	TGTGCCAGCATTGGACAGGTCAATCAGCCCCAGCATTTT	CASIGQVNQPQHF
TRBJ2-7	19	TRBV7-8	.	TRBD2	TGTGCCAGCAGTTCAGCGGGACTAGCGGGAGGGGTGAGCTCCTACGAGCAGTACTTC	CASSSAGLAGGVSSYEQYF
TRBJ1-2	13	TRBV6-6	.	.	TGTGCCACCGCGATAGACCGTACCTATGGCTACACCTTC	CATAIDRTYGYTF
TRBJ1-4	15	TRBV6-1	.	TRBD1	TGTGCCAGCAGGGGACAGGGGGCAACTAATGAAAAACTGTTTTTT	CASRGQGATNEKLFF
TRBJ1-1	16	TRBV7-2	.	.	TGTGCCAGCAGCTTATCCTCTGGCACAGGGCGGGTTCGGGCTTTCTTT	CASSLSSGTGRVRAFF
TRBJ1-2	14	TRBV6-5	.	.	TGTGCCAGCAGTTACTCCTCGGACTATGGAGGCTACACCTTC	CASSYSSDYGGYTF
TRBJ1-1	14	TRBV5-5	.	.	TGTGCCAGCAGCTTACAGCTCGGGGGCACTGAAGCTTTCTTT	CASSLQLGGTEAFF
TRBJ2-7	14	TRBV28	.	.	TGTGCCAGCAGTTTTTCCGGGAGCGGGCTCAAGCAGTACTTC	CASSFSGSGLKQYF
TRBJ2-7	14	TRBV5-6	.	TRBD1	TGTGCCAGCAGCGGATGGACAGGGACCTACGAGCAGTACTTC	CASSGWTGTYEQYF
TRBJ1-5	15	TRBV28	once	.	TGTGCCAGCAGTTCTCGCGTGGGGGTTGGTCAGCCCCAGCATTTT	CASSSRVGVGQPQHF
TRBJ2-1	16	TRBV9	.	TRBD2	TGTGCCAGCAGCGTAGCTGGCGGGAGGGATTACAATGAGCAGTTCTTC	CASSVAGGRDYNEQFF
TRBJ1-4	14	TRBV7-9	.	.	TGTGCCAGCAGCTTCGCTGCAACTAATGAAAAACTGTTTTTT	CASSFAATNEKLFF
TRBJ1-5	15	TRBV19	.	TRBD1	TGTGCCAGTAGTATCTCCGGGACAGGGAATCAGCCCCAGCATTTT	CASSISGTGNQPQHF
TRBJ2-2	12	TRBV18	.	.	TGTGCCAGTCTGAGGGACACCGGGGAGCTGTTTTTT	CASLRDTGELFF
TRBJ1-2	14	TRBV27	.	TRBD1	TGTGCCAGCAGTTTATTACCGACAGGGAATGGCTACACCTTC	CASSLLPTGNGYTF
TRBJ2-7	13	TRBV28	.	.	TGTGCCAGTACGAGGGGAGAAGCGTACGAGCAGTACTTC	CASTRGEAYEQYF
TRBJ1-3	14	TRBV18	.	.	TGTGCCAGCTCACCTGGCAGCTCTGGAAACACCATATATTTT	CASSPGSSGNTIYF
TRBJ1-2	15	TRBV7-9	.	.	TGTGCCAGCAGCCAGCCGGGAGGAGACGGGAAAGGCTACACCTTC	CASSQPGGDGKGYTF
TRBJ2-7	18	TRBV18	.	TRBD1	TGTGCCAGCTCACCAGACGATCGAGGGACAGGGGGCAGTATGGAGCAGTACTTC	CASSPDDRGTGGSMEQYF
TRBJ1-4	12	TRBV28	.	.	TGTGCCAGCAGTTTAGAGGGGGAGAGACTGTTTTTT	CASSLEGERLFF
TRBJ1-3	15	TRBV30	.	.	TGTGCCTGGAGTGTAGGGTCCAACTCTGGAAACACCATATATTTT	CAWSVGSNSGNTIYF